This is a list of T cell receptor beta chains from one sample in a study of T-cell memory formation after mild COVID-19. One entry per CDR3 protein results from TCRdb running MiXCR on the 5' RACE reads. Of around 200,000 distinct CDR3 sequences listed, about 9.2% are singletons. Sequencing input: PBMCs or a T cell subset sorted from them (not recorded which). These receptors all come from a man aged 18 to 35 who had mild COVID-19 (a few samples of this study predate the infection). Cell type and time point are not known. CDR3s leave out the opening cysteine and the closing phenylalanine or tryptophan. The listing skips clone size in some rows; elsewhere it reads once, few, many or a size class.

clone size: few
V gene: TRBV2
CDR3 protein: ASRLQGWGLI

clone size: many
V gene: TRBV10-3
CDR3 protein: AIRKRTDNEQF

clone size: .
V gene: TRBV11-2
CDR3 protein: ASSLMRTGNTEAF

clone size: .
V gene: TRBV7-2
CDR3 protein: ASSLAGGRVYEQY

clone size: .
V gene: TRBV29-1
CDR3 protein: SVGAVNQPQH

clone size: .
V gene: TRBV12-3/TRBV12-4
CDR3 protein: ASSRQGEGTEAF

clone size: .
V gene: TRBV12-3/TRBV12-4
CDR3 protein: ASSASWGDLGNQPQH

clone size: many
V gene: TRBV29-1
CDR3 protein: SVGRYTNTGELF

clone size: .
V gene: TRBV7-3
CDR3 protein: ASSPRVGGEAF

clone size: few
V gene: TRBV4-1
CDR3 protein: ASSQVGPVETQY

clone size: many
V gene: TRBV5-1
CDR3 protein: ASSLSVVNTEAF

clone size: many
V gene: TRBV6-6
CDR3 protein: ASSSRGPGSPLH

clone size: many
V gene: TRBV7-2
CDR3 protein: ASSPRRRNNEQF

clone size: .
V gene: TRBV24-1
CDR3 protein: ATSAASSYNEQF

clone size: .
V gene: TRBV5-1
CDR3 protein: ASGQGAQGTDTQY

clone size: few
V gene: TRBV5-1
CDR3 protein: ASQRGAQETQY

clone size: .
V gene: TRBV5-1
CDR3 protein: ASSFVTGPSGELF

clone size: .
V gene: TRBV5-1
CDR3 protein: ASRADGDGNQPQH

clone size: few
V gene: TRBV15
CDR3 protein: ATSRDPGGNTQY

clone size: many
V gene: TRBV29-1
CDR3 protein: SVNLAGGAYKGTQY

clone size: .
V gene: TRBV5-6
CDR3 protein: ASSRVGVGTDTQY

clone size: many
V gene: TRBV7-9
CDR3 protein: ASSPVGGDTQY

clone size: few
V gene: TRBV12-3/TRBV12-4
CDR3 protein: ASSTGTTRSTDTQY

clone size: .
V gene: TRBV7-9
CDR3 protein: ASSPRGGPDTQY

clone size: many
V gene: TRBV4-2
CDR3 protein: ASSHWGGSNEKLF

clone size: .
V gene: TRBV6-5
CDR3 protein: ASSYSTGARYT

clone size: many
V gene: TRBV10-2
CDR3 protein: ASSESSGAKTEAF

clone size: few
V gene: TRBV11-2
CDR3 protein: ASSPSSAGGETQY

clone size: few
V gene: TRBV7-9
CDR3 protein: ASSFGQDGGYT

clone size: .
V gene: TRBV12-3/TRBV12-4
CDR3 protein: ASSPFIGSGYGYT

clone size: .
V gene: TRBV5-1
CDR3 protein: ASSSPGSSSGNTIY

clone size: .
V gene: TRBV19
CDR3 protein: ASRPPGMEQF

clone size: few
V gene: TRBV7-9
CDR3 protein: ASSASGTVREKLF

clone size: .
V gene: TRBV7-9
CDR3 protein: ASSLRDMSSGNTIY

clone size: few
V gene: TRBV18
CDR3 protein: ASSLGQNGVYGYT

clone size: .
V gene: TRBV5-6
CDR3 protein: ASSLYGNYGYT

clone size: few
V gene: TRBV23-1
CDR3 protein: ASGRDRGIMDNEKLF

clone size: few
V gene: TRBV29-1
CDR3 protein: SVDPTGGAGETQY

clone size: .
V gene: TRBV20-1
CDR3 protein: SASRQAPIQY

clone size: few
V gene: TRBV6-5
CDR3 protein: ASSYSVRVSEQY

clone size: many
V gene: TRBV7-2
CDR3 protein: ASSPPWSYEQY

clone size: .
V gene: TRBV5-1
CDR3 protein: ASRAGDQETQY

clone size: few
V gene: TRBV10-3
CDR3 protein: APGDNEQF

clone size: .
V gene: TRBV24-1
CDR3 protein: ATSGWETGELF

clone size: .
V gene: TRBV5-1
CDR3 protein: ASSPQGASTEAF

clone size: few
V gene: TRBV18
CDR3 protein: ASSGQGKDQPQH

clone size: .
V gene: TRBV7-2
CDR3 protein: ASSEQIGANSPLH